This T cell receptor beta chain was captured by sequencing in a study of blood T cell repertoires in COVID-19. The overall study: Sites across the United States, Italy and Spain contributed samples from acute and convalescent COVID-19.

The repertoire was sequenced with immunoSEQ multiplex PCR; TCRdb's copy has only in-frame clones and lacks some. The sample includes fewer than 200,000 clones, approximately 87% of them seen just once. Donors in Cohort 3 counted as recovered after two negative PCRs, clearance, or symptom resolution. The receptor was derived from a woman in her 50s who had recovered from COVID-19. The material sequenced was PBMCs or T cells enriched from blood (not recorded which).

The CDR3 protein is CASSPGTIQETQYF. Here the CDR3 DNA reads TGTGCCAGCAGCCCCGGGACTATTCAAGAGACCCAGTACTTC. The chain couples TRBV3-1 (or the pseudogene TRBV3-2) to TRBJ2-5; TRBD2 matches 7 bases. J was trimmed by 2 bases and V by 4 bases; bases with no gene match: 4. Germline-derived CDR1 and CDR2 are LGHDT and YNNKEL (reference sequence). The CDR3 spans 14 residues.